The 2 T cell receptor beta chains below all came from one sample that was sequenced in a study of blood T cell repertoires in COVID-19. Data came from immunoSEQ multiplex PCR; TCRdb stores just in-frame clones and leaves some out. The sample contains about 190,000 clones, approximately 90% of which appear only once. Specimen: peripheral blood. Receptors originate from a woman in her 70s with COVID-19, enrolled during active disease.

This CDR3 is CAISPGDLSGYTF. The DNA of the CDR3 is TGTGCCATCAGTCCAGGGGATTTAAGTGGCTACACCTTC. This chain connects TRBV10-3 to TRBJ1-2; a weak D match, TRBD1 (6 bases). V dropped 5 bases and J dropped 7 bases, with 14 bases sitting between them. CDR1 ENHRY and CDR2 SYGVKD come from the germline V gene. This CDR3 spans 13 amino acids.

The chain recombines TRBV7-9 with TRBJ1-6, with 7 bases identical to TRBD1. Germline trimming cut 7 bases from V and 5 bases from J; bases unmatched to any gene: 2. Germline V gene sequence: CDR1 SEHNR, CDR2 FQNEAQ (reference sequence). This CDR3 contains 13 residues. CDR3 DNA: TGTGCCAGCAAGACAGGGAATAATTCACCCCTCCACTTT. The encoded protein is CASKTGNNSPLHF.